This T cell receptor (beta chain) was recorded in a study of CD8 T cells in ankylosing spondylitis. Overall study results and limits: Ankylosing spondylitis blood appeared to carry a characteristic TCR beta motif of eight or nine highly homologous variants. From matched ankylosing spondylitis synovial fluid, disease-linked clones were reportedly recovered at significantly enriched levels.

V was pared by 8 bases and J by 6 bases, with 19 bases between. Per germline, CDR1 LNHDA and CDR2 SQIVND (reference sequence). CDR3 size: 15 residues. With respect to this clonotype: Its antigen is still unknown.

One entry per CDR3 protein results from TCRdb running MiXCR on the 5' RACE reads. Of 250,000 to 400,000 distinct CDR3 sequences in the sample, around 10% were seen once. The sequenced material came from blood, either unsorted or a sorted T cell fraction (not recorded which). The TCR comes from a female donor with ankylosing spondylitis or in good health (not recorded which). The rearrangement uses TRBV19 and TRBJ2-2, with D perhaps being TRBD1 or TRBD2 (5 bases each). CDR3 in DNA: TGTGCCAGTTCTGTTGAGGGGACCGGGGCCGGGGAGCTGTTTTTT. Residues: CASSVEGTGAGELFF.